The rows below give T cell receptor beta chains drawn from one sample of a study of memory CD4+ T cells and cytomegalovirus serostatus. The data were produced by immunoSEQ multiplex PCR, yet TCRdb's version contains in-frame clones alone and is incomplete. This table holds roughly 84,000 clones, more than 70% found once. What was sequenced was memory CD4+ T cells from blood. The receptors shown here come from an adult in good health and CMV-seronegative. CDR3s include the opening cysteine and the closing phenylalanine or tryptophan. The D gene is left open where the match is weak. Expanded clones get a size class; other rows say once, few or many, or leave the size out.

J	size	D	V	CDR3	DNA
TRBJ1-4	.	.	TRBV10-3	CAISESLRTTNEKLFF	TGTGCCATCAGTGAGTCGTTAAGAACAACTAATGAAAAACTGTTTTTT
TRBJ1-1	.	.	TRBV29-1	CSVAGPSNTEAFF	TGCAGCGTTGCAGGTCCCTCGAACACTGAAGCTTTCTTT
TRBJ2-5	few	TRBD1	TRBV10-3	CAISSGQGDGETQYF	TGTGCCATCAGTTCGGGACAGGGAGACGGCGAGACCCAGTACTTC
TRBJ2-5	.	.	TRBV19	CASSSLQETQYF	TGTGCCAGTAGTAGCCTCCAGGAGACCCAGTACTTC
TRBJ2-7	.	.	TRBV6-6	CASREYQNSYEQYF	TGTGCCAGCAGAGAGTACCAGAACTCCTACGAGCAGTACTTC
TRBJ1-5	.	TRBD1	TRBV7-9	CASSLEGALNQPQHF	TGTGCCAGCAGCTTAGAGGGGGCCCTTAATCAGCCCCAGCATTTT
TRBJ1-1	.	.	TRBV7-9	CATNRVSTEAFF	TGCGCCACCAACAGGGTGTCCACTGAAGCTTTCTTT
TRBJ1-2	.	.	TRBV2	CASSPDGNYGYTF	TGTGCCAGCAGTCCGGACGGGAACTATGGCTACACCTTC
TRBJ1-2	.	.	TRBV6-5	CASSYGRRDYGYTF	TGTGCCAGCAGTTACGGGCGGAGAGACTATGGCTACACCTTC
TRBJ2-7	.	.	TRBV5-6	CASSRSTGRDEQYF	TGTGCCAGCAGCAGGTCGACAGGGAGGGACGAGCAGTACTTC
TRBJ1-1	.	.	TRBV6-6	CASSSDIMNTEAFF	TGTGCCAGCAGTTCCGACATCATGAACACTGAAGCTTTCTTT
TRBJ1-4	.	TRBD1	TRBV19	CASSTYNRGRYEKLFF	TGTGCCAGTAGTACCTACAACAGGGGTAGGTATGAAAAACTGTTTTTT
TRBJ1-1	.	.	TRBV18	CASSPGVAMNTEAFF	TGTGCCAGCTCACCAGGGGTAGCAATGAACACTGAAGCTTTCTTT
TRBJ2-2	.	TRBD2	TRBV27	CASSTTSGEPGELFF	TGTGCCAGCAGTACGACTAGCGGGGAGCCCGGGGAGCTGTTTTTT
TRBJ1-1	.	.	TRBV29-1	CSVDAGPDSLNTEAFF	TGCAGCGTTGACGCGGGACCCGACAGCTTGAACACTGAAGCTTTCTTT
TRBJ2-3	.	.	TRBV25-1	CASSAGWADTQYF	TGTGCCAGCAGTGCCGGGTGGGCAGATACGCAGTATTTT
TRBJ1-4	.	TRBD1	TRBV18	CASSQGAANEKLFF	TGTGCCAGCTCACAGGGGGCGGCTAATGAAAAACTGTTTTTT
TRBJ2-2	medium-sized	.	TRBV7-8	CASSGGLGTGELFF	TGTGCCAGCAGCGGGGGGCTTGGCACCGGGGAGCTGTTTTTT
TRBJ2-7	.	.	TRBV7-8	CASSLQRRAYEQYF	TGTGCCAGCAGCTTACAGCGGAGAGCCTACGAGCAGTACTTC
TRBJ2-2	.	.	TRBV5-3	CARSLGRGNTGELFF	TGTGCCAGAAGCTTGGGGAGGGGTAACACCGGGGAGCTGTTTTTT
TRBJ1-1	.	.	TRBV6-5	CASSYAYQNTEAFF	TGTGCCAGCAGTTACGCTTATCAGAACACTGAAGCTTTCTTT
TRBJ2-2	once	.	TRBV9	CASSVGGSSFTGELFF	TGTGCCAGCAGCGTAGGAGGTAGTTCTTTTACCGGGGAGCTGTTTTTT
TRBJ1-1	.	.	TRBV9	CASSVVNWGEAFF	TGTGCCAGCAGCGTAGTGAATTGGGGTGAAGCTTTCTTT
TRBJ2-5	.	.	TRBV5-1	CASSLAFGGKETQYF	TGCGCCAGCAGCTTGGCGTTTGGAGGGAAGGAGACCCAGTACTTC
TRBJ2-2	.	TRBD2	TRBV4-2	CASSEAVSGDNTGELFF	TGTGCCAGCAGCGAAGCTGTTAGCGGGGATAACACCGGGGAGCTGTTTTTT
TRBJ2-3	.	TRBD2	TRBV5-6	CASSLALTGLNTDTQYF	TGTGCCAGCAGCTTGGCTCTTACGGGACTAAACACAGATACGCAGTATTTT
TRBJ1-2	few	.	TRBV2	CASSELLNYGYTF	TGTGCCAGCAGTGAACTGCTTAACTATGGCTACACCTTC
TRBJ2-7	.	TRBD1	TRBV7-2	CASSKDRARSYEQYF	TGTGCCAGCAGCAAGGACAGGGCGAGGTCCTACGAGCAGTACTTC
TRBJ2-7	.	TRBD2	TRBV9	CASSQGGVSHEQYF	TGTGCCAGCAGCCAGGGAGGGGTTTCCCACGAGCAGTACTTC
TRBJ1-4	.	TRBD1	TRBV11-2	CASSRTGDNEKLFF	TGTGCCAGCAGCCGGACAGGGGATAATGAAAAACTGTTTTTT
TRBJ1-1	.	TRBD1	TRBV7-9	CASSSEAQGAMINTEAFF	TGTGCCAGCAGCTCAGAGGCGCAGGGGGCAATGATAAACACTGAAGCTTTCTTT
TRBJ2-7	.	.	TRBV4-3	CASSQVLNYEQYF	TGCGCCAGCAGCCAAGTACTTAACTACGAGCAGTACTTC
TRBJ1-4	.	.	TRBV7-9	CASSSREIPNEKLFF	TGTGCCAGCAGCTCCCGTGAGATTCCTAATGAAAAACTGTTTTTT
TRBJ2-5	.	.	TRBV7-9	CASSFGIKETQYF	TGTGCCAGCAGCTTCGGGATAAAAGAGACCCAGTACTTC
TRBJ2-1	.	TRBD1	TRBV5-1	CASSGTGTYNEQFF	TGCGCCAGCAGCGGGACAGGGACCTACAATGAGCAGTTCTTC
TRBJ1-6	.	.	TRBV11-2	CASSQGAGTRSRSLHF	TGTGCCAGCAGCCAAGGGGCCGGGACCCGCTCTAGATCCCTCCACTTT
TRBJ2-2	.	.	TRBV7-3	CASSPTGNLGELFF	TGTGCCAGCAGCCCGACAGGAAACTTAGGGGAGCTGTTTTTT
TRBJ2-3	.	TRBD2	TRBV7-9	CASSPGLAGAGDTQYF	TGTGCCAGCAGCCCGGGACTAGCGGGGGCAGGAGATACGCAGTATTTT
TRBJ2-5	.	TRBD1	TRBV7-2	CASSLETGRETQYF	TGTGCCAGCAGCTTAGAGACAGGGCGGGAGACCCAGTACTTC
TRBJ1-2	.	.	TRBV5-1	CASSLDRRSGYTF	TGCGCCAGCAGCTTGGACCGGCGTTCCGGCTACACCTTC
TRBJ1-5	.	.	TRBV5-1	CASSLTGGAGQPQHF	TGCGCCAGCAGCTTGACCGGGGGCGCGGGGCAGCCCCAGCATTTT
TRBJ2-5	many	.	TRBV7-2	CASSRDSLQETQYF	TGTGCCAGCAGCCGGGACTCGCTACAAGAGACCCAGTACTTC
TRBJ2-3	once	.	TRBV5-1	CASSLRLAGITDTQYF	TGCGCCAGCAGCTTGAGGCTGGCAGGGATAACAGATACGCAGTATTTT
TRBJ1-3	.	.	TRBV7-2	CASSPLGRISGNTIYF	TGTGCCAGCAGCCCCTTGGGACGGATCTCTGGAAACACCATATATTTT
TRBJ1-2	few	.	TRBV19	CASSIIGTNYGYTF	TGTGCCAGTAGTATAATCGGGACTAACTATGGCTACACCTTC
TRBJ1-3	.	.	TRBV4-1	CASSRQVGRSTSGNTIYF	TGCGCCAGCAGCCGTCAGGTGGGCAGATCGACCTCTGGAAACACCATATATTTT